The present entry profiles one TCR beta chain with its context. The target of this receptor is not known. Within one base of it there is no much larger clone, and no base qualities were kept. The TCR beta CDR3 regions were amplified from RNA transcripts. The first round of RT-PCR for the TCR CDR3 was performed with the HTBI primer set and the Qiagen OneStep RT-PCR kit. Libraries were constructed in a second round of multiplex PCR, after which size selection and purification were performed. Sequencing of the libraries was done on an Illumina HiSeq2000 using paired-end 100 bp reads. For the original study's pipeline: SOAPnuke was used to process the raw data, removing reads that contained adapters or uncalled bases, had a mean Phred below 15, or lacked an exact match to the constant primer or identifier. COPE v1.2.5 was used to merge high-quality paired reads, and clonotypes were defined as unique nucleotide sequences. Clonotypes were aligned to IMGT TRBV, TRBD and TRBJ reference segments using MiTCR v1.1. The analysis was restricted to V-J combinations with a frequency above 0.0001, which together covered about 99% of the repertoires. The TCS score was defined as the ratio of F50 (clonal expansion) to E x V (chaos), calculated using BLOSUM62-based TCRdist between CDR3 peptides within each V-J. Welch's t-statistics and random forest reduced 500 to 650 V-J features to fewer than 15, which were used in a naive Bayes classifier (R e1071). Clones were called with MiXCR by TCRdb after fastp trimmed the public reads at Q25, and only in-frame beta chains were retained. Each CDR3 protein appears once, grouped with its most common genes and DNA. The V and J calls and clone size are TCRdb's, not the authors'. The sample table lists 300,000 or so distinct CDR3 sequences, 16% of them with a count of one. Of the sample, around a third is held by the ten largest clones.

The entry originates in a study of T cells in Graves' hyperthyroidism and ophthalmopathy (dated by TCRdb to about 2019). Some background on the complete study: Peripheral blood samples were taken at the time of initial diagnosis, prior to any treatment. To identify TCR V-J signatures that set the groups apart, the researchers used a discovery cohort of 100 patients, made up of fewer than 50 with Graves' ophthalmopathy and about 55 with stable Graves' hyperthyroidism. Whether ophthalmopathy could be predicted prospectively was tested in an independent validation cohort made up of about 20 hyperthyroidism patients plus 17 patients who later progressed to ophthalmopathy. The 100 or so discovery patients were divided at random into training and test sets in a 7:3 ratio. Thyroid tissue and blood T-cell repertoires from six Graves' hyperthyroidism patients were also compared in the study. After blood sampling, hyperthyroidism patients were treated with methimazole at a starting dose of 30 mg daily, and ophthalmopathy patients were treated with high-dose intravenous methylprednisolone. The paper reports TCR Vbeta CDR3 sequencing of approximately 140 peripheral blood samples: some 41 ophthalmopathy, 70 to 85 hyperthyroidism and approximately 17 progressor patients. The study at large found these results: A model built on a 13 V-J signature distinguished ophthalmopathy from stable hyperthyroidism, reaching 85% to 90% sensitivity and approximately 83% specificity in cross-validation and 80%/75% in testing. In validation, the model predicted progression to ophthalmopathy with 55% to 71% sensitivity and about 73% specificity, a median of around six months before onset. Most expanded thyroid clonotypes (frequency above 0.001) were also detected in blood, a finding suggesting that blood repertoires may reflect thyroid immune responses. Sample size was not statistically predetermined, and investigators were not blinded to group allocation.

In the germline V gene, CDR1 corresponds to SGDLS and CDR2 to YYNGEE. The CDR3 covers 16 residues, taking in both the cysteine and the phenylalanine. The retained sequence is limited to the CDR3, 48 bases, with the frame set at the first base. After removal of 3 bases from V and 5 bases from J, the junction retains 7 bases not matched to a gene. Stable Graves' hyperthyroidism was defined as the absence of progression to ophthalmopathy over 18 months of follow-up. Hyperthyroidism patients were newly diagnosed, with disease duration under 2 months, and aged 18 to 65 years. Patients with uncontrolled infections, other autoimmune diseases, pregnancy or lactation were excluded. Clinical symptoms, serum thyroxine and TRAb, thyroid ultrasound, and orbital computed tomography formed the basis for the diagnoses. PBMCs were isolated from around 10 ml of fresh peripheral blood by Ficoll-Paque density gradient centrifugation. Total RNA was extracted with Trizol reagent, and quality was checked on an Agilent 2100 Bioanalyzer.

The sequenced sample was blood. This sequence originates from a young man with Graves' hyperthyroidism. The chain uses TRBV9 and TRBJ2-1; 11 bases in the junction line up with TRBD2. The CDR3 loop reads CASSDPLAGANNEQFF. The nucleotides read TGTGCCAGCAGCGACCCACTAGCGGGAGCTAACAATGAGCAGTTCTTC.